This is a list of T cell receptor beta chains from one sample in a study of breast tumors, draining lymph nodes, adjacent tissues. Each CDR3 protein is one row after TCRdb ran MiXCR on the multiplex PCR reads. The sample contains roughly 130,000 distinct CDR3 sequences, nearly 20% of which appear only once. The sample consisted of axillary lymph node tissue. The receptors were gathered from a female donor with breast cancer. Some clones in this sample may be carry-over from other donors' samples. The CDR3 runs from the conserved cysteine through the conserved F or W. The D gene is left open where the match is weak. The size of a clone is reported for some rows only, either as once, few or many, or as a class for expanded clones.

>TRBJ2-7|.|TRBV12-5|TRBD1
CASGGDRAYEQYF
TGTGCTAGTGGGGGGGACAGGGCGTACGAGCAGTACTTC
>TRBJ1-2|.|TRBV29-1|.
CSVEDPKGSNYGYTF
TGCAGCGTTGAAGATCCTAAGGGATCCAACTATGGCTACACCTTC
>TRBJ2-2|.|TRBV12-3/TRBV12-4|.
CASSLIGAGFIGELFF
TGTGCCAGCAGTTTAATTGGGGCAGGGTTTATCGGGGAGCTGTTTTTT
>TRBJ1-5|few|TRBV28|.
CASRGLVVYSNQPQHF
TGTGCCAGCAGGGGTTTAGTGGTTTATAGCAATCAGCCCCAGCATTTT
>TRBJ2-5|many|TRBV2|.
CASSVGDLKTQYF
TGTGCCAGCAGTGTGGGGGACCTCAAGACCCAGTACTTC
>TRBJ2-7|many|TRBV7-8|.
CASSRTPSSYEQYF
TGTGCCAGCAGTCGGACTCCTAGCTCCTACGAGCAGTACTTC
>TRBJ2-3|many|TRBV19|TRBD1
CASSIRVRTGATDTQYF
TGTGCCAGTAGTATAAGGGTGAGAACAGGGGCCACAGATACGCAGTATTTT
>TRBJ2-3|many|TRBV20-1|.
CSARDFAAADTQYF
TGCAGTGCTAGAGATTTCGCAGCTGCAGATACGCAGTATTTT
>TRBJ1-2|many|TRBV6-1|.
CASSVRGSNYGYTF
TGTGCCAGCAGTGTACGGGGGTCTAACTATGGCTACACCTTC
>TRBJ1-2|many|TRBV7-2|TRBD1
CASSLDRVYGYTF
TGTGCCAGCAGCCTGGACAGGGTCTATGGCTACACCTTC
>TRBJ2-5|many|TRBV7-2|.
CASSGGGRGPKTQYF
TGTGCCAGCAGCGGGGGGGGGCGGGGCCCCAAGACCCAGTACTTC
>TRBJ1-6|many|TRBV7-8|.
CASSLGSNNSPLHF
TGTGCCAGCAGCTTAGGCAGCAATAATTCACCCCTCCACTTT
>TRBJ2-5|many|TRBV24-1|.
CATSDSAGKGETQYF
TGTGCCACCAGTGATTCGGCAGGTAAGGGGGAGACCCAGTACTTC
>TRBJ2-1|many|TRBV20-1|TRBD2
CSARGTSGGSYNEQFF
TGCAGTGCTAGAGGGACTAGCGGGGGATCCTACAATGAGCAGTTCTTC
>TRBJ1-1|once|TRBV25-1|.
CASTGPWEAFF
TGTGCCAGCACGGGGCCGTGGGAAGCTTTCTTT
>TRBJ2-1|many|TRBV5-6|.
CASSLSWGNEQFF
TGTGCCAGCAGCTTGTCCTGGGGTAATGAGCAGTTCTTC
>TRBJ2-5|many|TRBV12-5|.
CASSIGQGTETQYF
TGTGCTAGTTCCATAGGTCAGGGGACAGAGACCCAGTACTTC
>TRBJ2-5|many|TRBV14|TRBD2
CASSQLSGGETQYF
TGTGCCAGCAGCCAACTCAGCGGGGGAGAGACCCAGTACTTC
>TRBJ2-3|many|TRBV6-4|TRBD2
CASSPESGGPTDTQYF
TGTGCCAGCAGCCCCGAGAGCGGGGGGCCCACAGATACGCAGTATTTT
>TRBJ2-1|many|TRBV19|.
CASSMAGADEQFF
TGTGCCAGTAGTATGGCAGGGGCGGATGAGCAGTTCTTC
>TRBJ2-3|many|TRBV7-6|TRBD2
CASSLDRVAGARTDTQYF
TGTGCCAGCAGCTTAGATAGGGTAGCGGGGGCCCGCACAGATACGCAGTATTTT
>TRBJ2-1|many|TRBV7-3|TRBD2
CASSLSGGRGEQFF
TGTGCCAGCAGCTTAAGCGGGGGGCGGGGTGAGCAGTTCTTC
>TRBJ2-6|many|TRBV11-2|TRBD1
CASSWSPGQGLSGANVLTF
TGTGCCAGCAGTTGGAGCCCCGGACAGGGTCTCTCTGGGGCCAACGTCCTGACTTTC
>TRBJ2-2|.|TRBV4-2|TRBD1
CASSQDRTGYLAGELFF
TGTGCCAGCAGCCAAGATCGGACAGGGTATCTGGCCGGGGAGCTGTTTTTT